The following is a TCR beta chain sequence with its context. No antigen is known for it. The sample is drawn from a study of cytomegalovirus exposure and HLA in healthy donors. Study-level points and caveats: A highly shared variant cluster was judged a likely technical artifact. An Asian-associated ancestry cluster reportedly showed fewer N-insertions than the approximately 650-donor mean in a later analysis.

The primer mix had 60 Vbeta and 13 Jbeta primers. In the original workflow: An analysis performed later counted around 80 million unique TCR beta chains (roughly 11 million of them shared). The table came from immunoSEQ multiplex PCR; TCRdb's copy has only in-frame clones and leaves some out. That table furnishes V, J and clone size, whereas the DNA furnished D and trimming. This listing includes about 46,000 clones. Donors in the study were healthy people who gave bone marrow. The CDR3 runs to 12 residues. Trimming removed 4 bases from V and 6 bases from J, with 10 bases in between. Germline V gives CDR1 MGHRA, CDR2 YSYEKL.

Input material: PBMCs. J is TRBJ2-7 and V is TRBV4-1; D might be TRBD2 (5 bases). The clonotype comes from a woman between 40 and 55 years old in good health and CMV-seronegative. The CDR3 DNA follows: TGCGCCAGCAGCCCCCCGGGGAGCGAGCAGTACTTC. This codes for CASSPPGSEQYF.